One and the same sample provided the 13 T cell receptor beta chains below, sequenced in a study of CD8 T cells in ankylosing spondylitis listed by TCRdb under 2017. The library was generated by 5' RACE. Sequencing relied on an Illumina HiSeq 2500. TCRdb itself trimmed the public reads at Q25 with fastp, ran MiXCR and retained productive beta chains. For every CDR3 protein sequence, its rows merge into one entry that carries the most common genes and DNA. This sample gives 350,000 to 550,000 distinct CDR3 sequences in total; around 26% of them show up just once. Together, the top ten hold over 0.8% of the sample. These TCRs' antigens remain unknown. Findings and caveats that apply to the study as a whole: Blood from ankylosing spondylitis patients appeared to be characterized by a TCR beta motif made up of eight highly homologous amino acid variants.

Sequencing was carried out using blood, either unsorted or a sorted T cell fraction (not recorded which). These receptors originate from a male donor with ankylosing spondylitis.

The CDR3 region has the DNA TGTGCCACCTCCTCCGGCGGGAGGGGGTACCAAGAGACCCAGTACTTC. Encoded protein: CATSSGGRGYQETQYF. J is TRBJ2-5 and V is TRBV24-1; 9 bases fit TRBD2. The trim removed 9 bases at V and 0 bases at J, leaving 10 bases unmatched. CDR3 size: 16 residues. Germline V gene lookup returns CDR1 KGHDR and CDR2 SFDVKD.

This clonotype was picked up a small number of times. This chain joins TRBV5-6 and TRBJ2-7; TRBD2 matches at 11 bases. Trimming cost V 5 bases and J 2 bases; bases outside gene matches: 6. Germline CDR1 and CDR2: SGHDT and YYEEEE. This CDR3 is built from 15 residues. This CDR3 reads CASRSGLAAPYEQYF. DNA of the CDR3: TGTGCCAGCAGGTCGGGACTAGCGGCCCCCTACGAGCAGTACTTC.

The chain joins TRBV20-1 to TRBJ2-5; 7 positions agree with TRBD2. CDR3 size: 13 residues. Trimming removed 3 bases from V and 4 bases from J; junction bases left unmatched: 5. Germline V gives CDR1 DFQATT, CDR2 SNEGSKA (reference sequence). CDR3 protein: CSASGAGRETQYF. For the CDR3, the DNA is TGCAGTGCTAGTGGAGCGGGAAGAGAGACCCAGTACTTC.

The CDR3 here is CASSLAADGSSYEQYF. CDR3 nucleotide sequence: TGTGCCAGCAGCTTGGCGGCGGACGGTAGCTCCTACGAGCAGTACTTC. V is TRBV5-6 and J is TRBJ2-7; no firm D call. V lost 0 bases and J 0 bases, leaving 13 bases between the germline ends. Germline loops: CDR1 SGHDT, CDR2 YYEEEE. The CDR3 has 16 residues.

This chain joins TRBV7-6 and TRBJ2-6; 11 nucleotides agree with TRBD1. Germline CDR1 SGHVS, CDR2 FNYEAQ. CDR3 length equals 20 residues. With 5 bases clipped from V and 0 bases from J, the junction kept 12 bases outside the gene matches. The DNA of the CDR3 is TGTGCCAGCAGCGGACAGGGGGCGGGGTTCGCTCTCTCTGGGGCCAACGTCCTGACTTTC. Translated: CASSGQGAGFALSGANVLTF.

This clonotype has only a few counts. V and J are TRBV25-1 and TRBJ2-7, with 10 bases that match TRBD2. V shed 7 bases and J 2 bases; nucleotides not matched to a gene: 5. Per germline, CDR1 MGHDK and CDR2 SYGVNS. This CDR3 spans 14 amino acids. The CDR3 sequence is CASTQAGGAYEQYF. DNA of the CDR3: TGTGCCAGCACCCAAGCGGGAGGGGCCTACGAGCAGTACTTC.

The chain links TRBV9 to TRBJ2-3, with 10 bases fitting TRBD2. The CDR3 extends over 16 amino acids. V lost 4 bases, J lost 5 bases, and 10 bases stayed unmatched. Germline V gene sequence: CDR1 SGDLS, CDR2 YYNGEE. In DNA, the CDR3 is TGTGCCAGCAGCCCCCTAGCGGGAGCGGGTGAAGATACGCAGTATTTT. Translation gives CASSPLAGAGEDTQYF.

J is TRBJ1-2 and V is TRBV20-1; D ambiguous. With 3 bases removed from V and 4 bases from J, the gap between germline ends came to 12 bases. This CDR3 is built from 13 residues. CDR1 DFQATT and CDR2 SNEGSKA come from the germline V gene (reference sequence). The CDR3 region has the DNA TGCAGTGCTAGTAGAGGGTTCATCTATGGCTACACCTTC. It codes for CSASRGFIYGYTF.

The genes are TRBV7-2 and TRBJ2-7; tentatively, D is TRBD2 (6 bases). Germline lookup yields CDR1 SGHTA and CDR2 FQGNSA. CDR3 length: 15 amino acids. Deletions cut 0 bases from V and 2 bases from J, with 11 bases between. This CDR3 is CASSLAGGPAYEQYV. The CDR3 DNA is TGTGCCAGCAGCTTAGCGGGAGGACCAGCCTACGAGCAGTACGTC.

The chain has TRBV2 and TRBJ1-1; the D gene is possibly TRBD1 (5 bases). The CDR3 sequence is 12 residues long. V lost 5 bases and J 6 bases, leaving 10 bases between the germline ends. Germline V lookup: CDR1 SNHLY, CDR2 FYNNEI. The CDR3 DNA reads as TGTGCCAGCAGTCCAGGGTTCGCTGAAGCTTTCTTT. This translates into CASSPGFAEAFF. Based on the CDR3 plus reference TRBV2 and TRBJ1-1, the full variable domain is EPEVTQTPSHQVTQMGQEVILRCVPISNHLYFYWYRQILGQKVEFLVSFYNNEISEKSEIFDDQFSVERPDGSNFTLKIRSTKLEDSAMYFCASSPGFAEAFFGQGTRLTVV.

J is TRBJ2-4 and V is TRBV12-3 or TRBV12-4, with 9 bases lining up with TRBD2. V gave up 5 bases and J gave up 2 bases; unmatched junction bases: 7. CDR3 length: 16 residues. The CDR3 region is CASSPSGRISKNIQYF. In DNA form, the CDR3 reads TGTGCCAGCAGTCCCAGCGGGAGGATTTCCAAAAACATTCAGTACTTC.

A few counts support this clonotype. This rearrangement joins TRBV7-8 to TRBJ2-7; 7 bases agree with TRBD1. This CDR3 has 14 residues. V gave up 5 bases and J gave up 3 bases; unmatched junction bases: 7. In germline, CDR1 is SGHVS, CDR2 FQNEAQ. DNA for the CDR3: TGTGCCAGCAGCCTGACAGGGTCCTACTACGAGCAGTACTTC. The encoded protein is CASSLTGSYYEQYF.

The chain joins TRBV6-1 to TRBJ2-1; 13 nucleotides align to TRBD2. This CDR3 is built from 19 residues. The germline CDR1 and CDR2 sequences are MNHNS and SASEGT. V was clipped by 6 bases and J by 2 bases; unmatched bases: 13. The CDR3 protein is CASSRRHSGTSGAYNEQFF. CDR3 nucleotide sequence: TGTGCCAGCAGCCGCAGACATTCCGGGACTAGCGGGGCCTACAATGAGCAGTTCTTC.